This T cell receptor beta chain was sequenced for a study of T cells after yellow fever vaccination. TCRdb processed the 5' RACE reads anew with MiXCR; each CDR3 protein has one entry. The table lists a few hundred thousand distinct CDR3 sequences, approximately 19% of them singletons. This clonotype has ten or more counts. The germline V gene has CDR1 MNHNY and CDR2 SVGAGI (reference sequence). After removal of 6 bases from V and 0 bases from J, the junction contained 5 bases not matched to a gene. The CDR3 covers 15 residues. The chain joins TRBV6-6 to TRBJ1-3, with 7 nucleotides matching TRBD1. The receptor comes from a man younger than 30 who received the YFV17D yellow fever vaccine. The sample here was PBMCs, taken before the yellow fever booster vaccination. CDR3 sequence: CASSRGQVSGNTIYF. The CDR3 nucleotides read TGTGCCAGCAGCCGCGGACAGGTCTCTGGAAACACCATATATTTT.